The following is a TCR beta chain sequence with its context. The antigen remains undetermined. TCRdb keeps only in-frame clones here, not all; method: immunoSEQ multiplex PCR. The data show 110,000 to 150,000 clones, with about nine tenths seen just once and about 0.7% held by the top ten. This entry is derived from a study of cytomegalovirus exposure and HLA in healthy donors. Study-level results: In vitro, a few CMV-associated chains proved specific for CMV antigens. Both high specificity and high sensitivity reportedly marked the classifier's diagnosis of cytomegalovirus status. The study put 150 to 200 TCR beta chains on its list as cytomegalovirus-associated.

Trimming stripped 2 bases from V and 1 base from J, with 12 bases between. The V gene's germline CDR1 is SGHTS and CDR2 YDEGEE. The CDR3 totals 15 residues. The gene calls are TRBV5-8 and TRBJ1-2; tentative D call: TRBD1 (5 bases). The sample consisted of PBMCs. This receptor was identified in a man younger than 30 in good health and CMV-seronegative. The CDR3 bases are TGTGCCAGCAGCTTACGGGGGTGGGTTAACTATGGCTACACCTTC. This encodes CASSLRGWVNYGYTF.